The source of this TCR beta chain is a study of blood T cell repertoires in COVID-19 (dated by TCRdb to about 2020). At the level of the whole study: The collaborator samples originated in the United States, Italy and Spain and spanned the acute and convalescent phases of COVID-19. Samples were obtained from the ongoing ImmuneRACE study (first 160 participants) and from 1,200 or so subjects provided by 6 global collaborators. Where available, HLA class I and class II types were taken from metadata supplied by the sample provider and were not determined by assay-based typing. Deeply sampled blood TCRbeta repertoires from subjects exposed to, actively infected with, or recovered from COVID-19 were included in the dataset. The repertoires were released in a freely available public database intended as a resource for research on the immune response to SARS-CoV-2. Nearly every sample came with metadata listing a de-identified subject ID, COVID-19 status, age in years and sex. The material from the prospective study consisted of cDNA or gDNA derived from T cells, B-cell-depleted T cells, or PBMCs.

TCRbeta CDR3 regions were amplified from genomic DNA using the immunoSEQ Assay, a bias-controlled multiplex PCR. Concerning the study's data processing: The number of nucleated cells in each sample was estimated from the amplification of reference gene primers within the assay. Sequence reads were collapsed and filtered to measure the absolute abundance of every unique TCRbeta CDR3 rearrangement. For each sample, productive Simpson clonality was calculated as the square root of Simpson's diversity index over productive rearrangements. In TCRdb, the immuneACCESS table is reduced to in-frame sequences with V and J assigned. These tables do not hold every clone; where another copy was compared, an unresolved V gene accounts for under half, and the others remain unexplained. For V, J and clone size, that table is used; D and trimming come from the DNA. The sample table lists about 17,000 clones, roughly 81% of them with a count of one. Less than 9% of the sample lies in the top ten.

The study at large found these results: The amount of clinical and demographic metadata varied by source and participant and was provided uncurated.

Of note for this clone: The antigen it binds to is not known. No clone much larger than this one lies a single base away; base qualities are absent.

Whole blood was collected in K2EDTA tubes by collaborating institutions according to the institutions' own protocols. For TCRbeta analysis, collaborators shipped samples as frozen whole blood, isolated PBMCs, or DNA extracted from either of those sample types. Trimming leaves V shorter by 3 bases and J shorter by 9 bases, with the junction holding 11 bases beyond the gene matches. The CDR3, from cysteine to phenylalanine, totals 15 residues. The sequence is cut down to CDR3 DNA, 45 bases in frame from base 1. Sequences KGHSH (CDR1) and LQKENI (CDR2) are obtained from the germline V gene. The TCR comes from a man in his 60s with acute or convalescent COVID-19. Sequenced material: peripheral blood. This sequence uses TRBV18 and TRBJ1-1; TRBD1 lines up with 9 middle nucleotides. CDR3 protein: CASSPPGGQGPQAFF. The nucleotides read TGTGCCAGCTCACCCCCCGGTGGACAGGGGCCCCAAGCTTTCTTT.